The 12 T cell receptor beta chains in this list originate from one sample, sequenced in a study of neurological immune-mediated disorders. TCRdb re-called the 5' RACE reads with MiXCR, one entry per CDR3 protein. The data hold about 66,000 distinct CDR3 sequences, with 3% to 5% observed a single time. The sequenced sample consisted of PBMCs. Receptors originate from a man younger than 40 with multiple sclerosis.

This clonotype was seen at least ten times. This CDR3 is CASSTTGGLSGTDTQYF. The CDR3 nucleotides are TGTGCCAGCAGTACGACAGGGGGACTTTCGGGCACAGATACGCAGTATTTT. The J gene is TRBJ2-3, the V gene TRBV27, with TRBD1 matching over 9 bases. CDR3 size: 17 residues. Unmatched junction bases numbered 10, after V lost 5 bases and J lost 1 base. CDR1 and CDR2 from the germline V gene are MNHEY and SMNVEV (reference sequence).

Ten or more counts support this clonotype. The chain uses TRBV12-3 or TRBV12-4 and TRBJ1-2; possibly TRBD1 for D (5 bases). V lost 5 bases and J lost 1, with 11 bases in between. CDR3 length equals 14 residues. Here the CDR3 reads CASSLRTLNYGYTF. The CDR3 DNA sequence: TGTGCCAGCAGTCTAAGGACACTTAACTATGGCTACACCTTC.

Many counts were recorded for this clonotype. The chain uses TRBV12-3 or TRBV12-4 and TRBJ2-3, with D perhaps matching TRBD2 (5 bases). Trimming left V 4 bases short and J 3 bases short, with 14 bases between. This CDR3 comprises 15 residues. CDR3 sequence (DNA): TGTGCCAGCAGTTCCCCGGGAATTGGGACAGATACGCAGTATTTT. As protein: CASSSPGIGTDTQYF.

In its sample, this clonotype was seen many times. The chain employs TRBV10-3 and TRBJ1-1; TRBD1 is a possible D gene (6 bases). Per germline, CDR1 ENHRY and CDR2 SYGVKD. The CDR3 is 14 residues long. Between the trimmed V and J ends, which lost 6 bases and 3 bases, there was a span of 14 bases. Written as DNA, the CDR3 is TGTGCCATCAGCCCAGGGGTGGGAGACACTGAAGCTTTCTTT. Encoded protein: CAISPGVGDTEAFF.

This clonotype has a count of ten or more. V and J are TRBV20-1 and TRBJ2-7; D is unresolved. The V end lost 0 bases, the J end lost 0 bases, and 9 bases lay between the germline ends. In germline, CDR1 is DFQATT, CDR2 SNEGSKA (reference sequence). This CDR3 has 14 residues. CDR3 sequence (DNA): TGCAGTGCTAGAGATGGTATAAACTCCTACGAGCAGTACTTC. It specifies CSARDGINSYEQYF.

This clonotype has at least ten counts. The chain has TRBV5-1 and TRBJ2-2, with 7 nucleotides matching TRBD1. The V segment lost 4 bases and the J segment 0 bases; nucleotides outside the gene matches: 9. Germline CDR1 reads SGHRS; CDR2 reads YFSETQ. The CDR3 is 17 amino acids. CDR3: CASSLYVRGTNTGELFF. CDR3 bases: TGCGCCAGCAGCCTGTACGTCAGGGGGACGAACACCGGGGAGCTGTTTTTT.

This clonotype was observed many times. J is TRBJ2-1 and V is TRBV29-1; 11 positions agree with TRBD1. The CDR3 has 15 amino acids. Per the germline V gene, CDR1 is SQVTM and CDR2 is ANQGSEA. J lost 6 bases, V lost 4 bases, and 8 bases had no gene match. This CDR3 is CSVVPGTGGRNEQFF. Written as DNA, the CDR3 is TGCAGCGTTGTCCCCGGGACAGGGGGTCGCAATGAGCAGTTCTTC.

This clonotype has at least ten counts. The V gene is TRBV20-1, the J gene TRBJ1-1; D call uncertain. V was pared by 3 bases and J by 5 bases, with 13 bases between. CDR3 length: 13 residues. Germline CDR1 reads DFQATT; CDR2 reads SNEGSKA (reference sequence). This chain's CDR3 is CSARDNMATEAFF. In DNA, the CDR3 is TGCAGTGCTAGGGATAATATGGCGACTGAAGCTTTCTTT.

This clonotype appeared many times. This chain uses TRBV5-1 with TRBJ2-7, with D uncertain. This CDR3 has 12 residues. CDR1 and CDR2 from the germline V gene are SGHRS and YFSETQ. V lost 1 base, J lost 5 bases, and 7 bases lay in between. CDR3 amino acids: CASSLPADEQYF. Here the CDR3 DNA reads TGCGCCAGCAGCTTGCCCGCGGACGAGCAGTACTTC.

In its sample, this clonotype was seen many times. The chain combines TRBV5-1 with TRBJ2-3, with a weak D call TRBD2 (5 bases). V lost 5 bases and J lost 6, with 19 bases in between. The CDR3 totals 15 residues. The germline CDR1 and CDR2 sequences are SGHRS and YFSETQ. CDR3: CASRFLSRGTDTQYF. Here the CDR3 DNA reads TGCGCCAGCAGATTCTTGTCCCGGGGAACGGATACGCAGTATTTT.

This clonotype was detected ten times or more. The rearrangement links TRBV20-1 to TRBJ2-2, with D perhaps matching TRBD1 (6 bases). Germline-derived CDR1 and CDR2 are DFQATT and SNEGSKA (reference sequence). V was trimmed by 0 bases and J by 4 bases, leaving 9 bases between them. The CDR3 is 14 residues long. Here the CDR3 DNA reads TGCAGTGCTAGAGATCGGACAGCCACCGGGGAGCTGTTTTTT. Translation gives CSARDRTATGELFF.

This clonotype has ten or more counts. This CDR3 reads CASSPSGLALNTQYF. In DNA form, the CDR3 reads TGTGCCAGCAGCCCCTCGGGACTAGCGTTGAATACGCAGTATTTT. The chain joins TRBV11-2 to TRBJ2-3, with 10 bases aligning to TRBD2. With V trimmed by 5 bases and J by 7 bases, 9 bases remained unmatched. The CDR3 extends over 15 amino acids. In germline, CDR1 is SGHAT, CDR2 FQNNGV.